This T cell receptor beta chain was obtained from a study of cytomegalovirus exposure and HLA in healthy donors. The V gene lost 2 bases and the J gene lost 12 bases, with 17 bases spanning the gap. CDR1 is MNHNS, CDR2 SASEGT, per germline. This CDR3 is 14 amino acids long. Use of 60 Vbeta and 13 Jbeta primers characterized the PCR. Clones were sequenced by immunoSEQ multiplex PCR, and TCRdb holds only the in-frame ones, with some missing. The sample shows about 140,000 clones, over 60% of them seen only once. The receptor's source is a woman aged 55 to 70 in good health and CMV-seronegative. The sample taken for sequencing was PBMCs. V is TRBV6-1 and J is TRBJ2-1; tentatively, D is TRBD2 (6 bases). The CDR3, as DNA: TGTGCCAGCAGTGAATATGGGGGTGGGACTCCGCAGTTCTTC. Residues: CASSEYGGGTPQFF.